Listed below are T cell receptor beta chains from one sample, sequenced in a study of shared clonotypes between healthy human individuals. Data came from immunoSEQ multiplex PCR; TCRdb stores just in-frame clones and leaves some out. The data hold around 1.5 million clones, with 98% observed a single time. The specimen sequenced was naive CD4+ T cells sorted from blood. All receptors come from a man in his thirties or forties in good health. Each CDR3 is given with its conserved first and last residue. The D gene is left open where the match is weak. Size values are once, few and many counts, or a class for expanded clones, and some rows have none.

J: TRBJ1-5
V: TRBV7-8
D: -
size: -
length: 16
DNA: TGTGCCAGCAGCCTGGCCAGGGTGGTGGGCAATCAGCCCCAGCATTTT
CDR3: CASSLARVVGNQPQHF

J: TRBJ2-7
V: TRBV5-1
D: -
size: -
length: 12
DNA: TGCGCCAGCAGCTTTCTTCCTAGCGAGCAGTACTTC
CDR3: CASSFLPSEQYF

J: TRBJ2-5
V: TRBV5-6
D: -
size: -
length: 16
DNA: TGTGCCAGCAGCTTATGGGGCAGGTCAGTCCAAGAGACCCAGTACTTC
CDR3: CASSLWGRSVQETQYF

J: TRBJ1-1
V: TRBV28
D: TRBD1
size: -
length: 14
DNA: TGTGCCAGCTCGACAGGGGCCTTGAACACTGAAGCTTTCTTT
CDR3: CASSTGALNTEAFF

J: TRBJ1-5
V: TRBV4-1
D: TRBD1
size: -
length: 14
DNA: TGCGCCAGCAGCCAGACAGGGGGGACTCAGCCCCAGCATTTT
CDR3: CASSQTGGTQPQHF

J: TRBJ2-7
V: TRBV2
D: TRBD2
size: -
length: 15
DNA: TGTGCCAGCAGTGGGACGGGCGGGAGTCGGTACGAGCAGTACTTC
CDR3: CASSGTGGSRYEQYF

J: TRBJ2-2
V: TRBV5-4
D: TRBD2
size: -
length: 16
DNA: TGTGCCAGCAGCCCGGGACTAGCGGGGAACACCGGGGAGCTGTTTTTT
CDR3: CASSPGLAGNTGELFF

J: TRBJ1-1
V: TRBV6-5
D: -
size: -
length: 15
DNA: TGTGCCAGCAGTTACTCGACGGGGGGCAGGACTGAAGCTTTCTTT
CDR3: CASSYSTGGRTEAFF

J: TRBJ2-7
V: TRBV5-1
D: -
size: -
length: 12
DNA: TGCGCCAGCAGCTTGGTGGGGTTCGAGCAGTACTTC
CDR3: CASSLVGFEQYF

J: TRBJ2-7
V: TRBV25-1
D: TRBD2
size: -
length: 14
DNA: TGTGCCAGCAGCCTAGCGGGAGAGGGAGACGAGCAGTACTTC
CDR3: CASSLAGEGDEQYF

J: TRBJ2-7
V: TRBV25-1
D: TRBD2
size: -
length: 13
DNA: TGTGCCAGCAGAATAGGGACTAGCGCCGAGCAGTACTTC
CDR3: CASRIGTSAEQYF

J: TRBJ1-4
V: TRBV7-2
D: TRBD1
size: once
length: 14
DNA: TGTGCCAGCAGCTCGGACAGGGGGGATGAAAAACTGTTTTTT
CDR3: CASSSDRGDEKLFF

J: TRBJ2-2
V: TRBV7-2
D: -
size: -
length: 15
DNA: TGTGCCAGCAGCTTACTCAACCGGGGGACCGGGGAGCTGTTTTTT
CDR3: CASSLLNRGTGELFF

J: TRBJ2-1
V: TRBV5-1
D: -
size: -
length: 12
DNA: TGCGCCAGCAGCTACGACCTGGGGGAGCAGTTCTTC
CDR3: CASSYDLGEQFF

J: TRBJ1-2
V: TRBV6-5
D: -
size: -
length: 16
DNA: TGTGCCAGCAGTTACTCGTCAGGCAGAGGCGAATATGGCTACACCTTC
CDR3: CASSYSSGRGEYGYTF

J: TRBJ2-7
V: TRBV19
D: TRBD1
size: -
length: 17
DNA: TGTGCCAGTAGTTCCCCTCCCGGGACAGGGAGGATGTACGAGCAGTACTTC
CDR3: CASSSPPGTGRMYEQYF

J: TRBJ1-4
V: TRBV7-2
D: -
size: -
length: 13
DNA: TGTGCCAGCAGCTTGTCAAGAAATGAAAAACTGTTTTTT
CDR3: CASSLSRNEKLFF

J: TRBJ2-6
V: TRBV2
D: -
size: -
length: 18
DNA: TGTGCCAGCAGTGAGCGGGGATTAACAGGGATGGGGGCCAACGTCCTGACTTTC
CDR3: CASSERGLTGMGANVLTF

J: TRBJ2-7
V: TRBV7-9
D: TRBD1
size: -
length: 15
DNA: TGTGCCAGCAGCTTATTTGACAGGGGATCACACGAGCAGTACTTC
CDR3: CASSLFDRGSHEQYF

J: TRBJ2-7
V: TRBV5-1
D: TRBD2
size: -
length: 16
DNA: TGCGCCAGCAGCTCGGGACTAGCGGGAGGGATGGTCGAGCAGTACTTC
CDR3: CASSSGLAGGMVEQYF

J: TRBJ1-3
V: TRBV29-1
D: TRBD1
size: -
length: 13
DNA: TGCAGCATCTATGGGACAGGTGGAAACACCATATATTTT
CDR3: CSIYGTGGNTIYF

J: TRBJ2-7
V: TRBV7-9
D: -
size: -
length: 13
DNA: TGTGCCAGCAGCTGGCGGTCCTTCTACGAGCAGTACTTC
CDR3: CASSWRSFYEQYF

J: TRBJ2-7
V: TRBV6-5
D: -
size: -
length: 15
DNA: TGTGCCAGCAGACGACAGGCGGAATATTCCTACGAGCAGTACTTC
CDR3: CASRRQAEYSYEQYF

J: TRBJ1-1
V: TRBV5-4
D: -
size: -
length: 16
DNA: TGTGCCAGCAGCGCTTACAGAGCCAACTTGAACACTGAAGCTTTCTTT
CDR3: CASSAYRANLNTEAFF

J: TRBJ2-3
V: TRBV7-2
D: TRBD1
size: -
length: 15
DNA: TGTGCCAGCAGCTTAGTAGGGGGACAGGGGGCGCAACAGTATTTT
CDR3: CASSLVGGQGAQQYF

J: TRBJ2-1
V: TRBV27
D: TRBD2
size: -
length: 18
DNA: TGTGCCAGCAGTCTCACCCAAGGACTAGCGGGCTTCTACAATGAGCAGTTCTTC
CDR3: CASSLTQGLAGFYNEQFF

J: TRBJ2-7
V: TRBV28
D: TRBD1
size: -
length: 14
DNA: TGTGCCAGCCACTGGGACAGGTCAACCTACGAGCAGTACTTC
CDR3: CASHWDRSTYEQYF

J: TRBJ2-3
V: TRBV28
D: -
size: -
length: 14
DNA: TGTGCCAGCGGATACTCTAGCGCCGCCCATACGCAGTATTTT
CDR3: CASGYSSAAHTQYF

J: TRBJ1-2
V: TRBV14
D: -
size: -
length: 15
DNA: TGTGCCAGCAGCCAAGAGCAGGGACGTAACTATGGCTACACCTTC
CDR3: CASSQEQGRNYGYTF

J: TRBJ1-1
V: TRBV12-5
D: -
size: -
length: 15
DNA: TGTGCTAGTGGTTTGGTACGGGGGACGAGCACTGAAGCTTTCTTT
CDR3: CASGLVRGTSTEAFF

J: TRBJ2-7
V: TRBV10-3
D: TRBD1
size: -
length: 13
DNA: TGTGCCATCAAGGGCAGGGGGTTCAACGAGCAGTACTTC
CDR3: CAIKGRGFNEQYF

J: TRBJ2-1
V: TRBV9
D: TRBD2
size: once
length: 15
DNA: TGTGCCAGCAGCGTGACTAGCGGGGCGTACAATGAGCAGTTCTTC
CDR3: CASSVTSGAYNEQFF

J: TRBJ2-3
V: TRBV11-3
D: TRBD2
size: -
length: 16
DNA: TGTGCCAGCAGCTTGGGACTAGCGGGGAACACAGATACGCAGTATTTT
CDR3: CASSLGLAGNTDTQYF

J: TRBJ1-3
V: TRBV11-2
D: -
size: -
length: 14
DNA: TGTGCCAGCAGCTCCCCCAGGATCGGAAACACCATATATTTT
CDR3: CASSSPRIGNTIYF

J: TRBJ1-4
V: TRBV2
D: -
size: -
length: 14
DNA: TGTGCCAGCAGTGAACGTCAGATCGGTGAAAAACTGTTTTTT
CDR3: CASSERQIGEKLFF

J: TRBJ2-7
V: TRBV7-2
D: -
size: -
length: 16
DNA: TGTGCCAGCAGCTACTCAGGGTCAGGGTGGGGTAGCGAGCAGTACTTC
CDR3: CASSYSGSGWGSEQYF

J: TRBJ2-1
V: TRBV29-1
D: TRBD2
size: -
length: 14
DNA: TGCAGCGTTGTCACGGAGGCTAGCGGGAGTGAGCAGTTCTTC
CDR3: CSVVTEASGSEQFF

J: TRBJ1-5
V: TRBV19
D: -
size: -
length: 14
DNA: TGTGCCAGTAGAAGGACAGACGTGAATCAGCCCCAGCATTTT
CDR3: CASRRTDVNQPQHF

J: TRBJ2-7
V: TRBV15
D: -
size: -
length: 18
DNA: TGTGCCACCAGCAGGTACAGGGGCCCGAGCGGGAGCTCCTACGAGCAGTACTTC
CDR3: CATSRYRGPSGSSYEQYF

J: TRBJ2-3
V: TRBV5-1
D: -
size: -
length: 15
DNA: TGCGCCAGCAGCTCGGGGTCCCACCCCACAGATACGCAGTATTTT
CDR3: CASSSGSHPTDTQYF

J: TRBJ2-6
V: TRBV9
D: TRBD1
size: -
length: 20
DNA: TGTGCCAGCAGCCCAAGAAGACCGGGACAGGGGGCAACTGGGGCCAACGTCCTGACTTTC
CDR3: CASSPRRPGQGATGANVLTF

J: TRBJ2-7
V: TRBV2
D: -
size: -
length: 18
DNA: TGTGCCAGCAGGCCATCCGGCCTTAGCGACCCCGTATCCTACGAGCAGTACTTC
CDR3: CASRPSGLSDPVSYEQYF

J: TRBJ1-5
V: TRBV27
D: -
size: -
length: 14
DNA: TGTGCCAGCAGTCCCTTAAATAGCAATCAGCCCCAGCATTTT
CDR3: CASSPLNSNQPQHF

J: TRBJ2-3
V: TRBV29-1
D: -
size: -
length: 12
DNA: TGCAGCGTTGGGCAGGGTACAGATACGCAGTATTTT
CDR3: CSVGQGTDTQYF

J: TRBJ2-7
V: TRBV5-4
D: TRBD2
size: -
length: 15
DNA: TGTGCCAGCAGCGGGGGACTAGCGGGGATCTACGAGCAGTACTTC
CDR3: CASSGGLAGIYEQYF

J: TRBJ2-3
V: TRBV7-3
D: TRBD2
size: -
length: 16
DNA: TGTGCCAGCAGCCTCCTACTAGCGGGAGGAACAGATACGCAGTATTTT
CDR3: CASSLLLAGGTDTQYF

J: TRBJ1-2
V: TRBV5-8
D: -
size: -
length: 17
DNA: TGTGCCAGCAGCTTGGATTACCTTGCAGGGGAGGACTATGGCTACACCTTC
CDR3: CASSLDYLAGEDYGYTF

J: TRBJ1-2
V: TRBV2
D: -
size: -
length: 14
DNA: TGTGCCAGCACCCCGGACAGAGCTAACTATGGCTACACCTTC
CDR3: CASTPDRANYGYTF

J: TRBJ2-7
V: TRBV7-7
D: TRBD2
size: -
length: 14
DNA: TGTGCTAGCAGCCGGAATGGACTAGCGCACGAGCAGTACTTC
CDR3: CASSRNGLAHEQYF